These T cell receptor beta chains were read from a single sample in a study of T cells in tuberculosis. Produced via immunoSEQ multiplex PCR; TCRdb's table is partial and in-frame only. The sample lists tens of thousands of clones; roughly 94% were seen once. The sample here was PBMCs, taken at tuberculosis diagnosis. These TCRs come from an adult with tuberculosis. Some clones in this sample may be carry-over from other donors' samples. CDR3s include the opening cysteine and the closing phenylalanine or tryptophan. Clone size appears in some rows only: once, few, many, or a class for an expanded clone.

clone size: .; V gene: TRBV19; CDR3 protein: CASSIPAGARSDTQYF
clone size: .; V gene: TRBV5-4; CDR3 protein: CASSNRRSSGNTIYF
clone size: once; V gene: TRBV7-2; CDR3 protein: CASSFQGTGNTIYF
clone size: .; V gene: TRBV9; CDR3 protein: CASSVLAGGITDTQYF
clone size: .; V gene: TRBV19; CDR3 protein: CASTEGQNYGYTF
clone size: .; V gene: TRBV27; CDR3 protein: CASRSGTGPVATDTQYF
clone size: .; V gene: TRBV9; CDR3 protein: CASSVDLQTGYGYTF
clone size: once; V gene: TRBV6-7; CDR3 protein: CASSLSGNTIYF
clone size: .; V gene: TRBV5-1; CDR3 protein: CASSLDRGLDEQFF
clone size: .; V gene: TRBV5-4; CDR3 protein: CASSLGGAAGNTIYF
clone size: .; V gene: TRBV27; CDR3 protein: CASSFAGGRLDTQYF
clone size: once; V gene: TRBV2; CDR3 protein: CASSEALWTSGVSYEQYF
clone size: .; V gene: TRBV15; CDR3 protein: CATSRVGTGGCFF
clone size: .; V gene: TRBV7-9; CDR3 protein: CASSPQDRSYNEQFF
clone size: .; V gene: TRBV7-2; CDR3 protein: CASSPRSGLRPDTQYF
clone size: .; V gene: TRBV5-1; CDR3 protein: CASSQDGRTTNGYTF
clone size: .; V gene: TRBV6-5; CDR3 protein: CASSYSSGLARETQYF
clone size: .; V gene: TRBV6-6; CDR3 protein: CASSYSRAGNNQPQHF
clone size: .; V gene: TRBV2; CDR3 protein: CASSGIGDQPQHF
clone size: .; V gene: TRBV4-1; CDR3 protein: CASKAGGASRNTGELFF
clone size: .; V gene: TRBV11-2; CDR3 protein: CASSSRTGTNTGELFF
clone size: once; V gene: TRBV18; CDR3 protein: CASSPQGAGTVPYEQYF
clone size: .; V gene: TRBV6-6; CDR3 protein: CASSYSGTVQETQYF
clone size: .; V gene: TRBV7-8; CDR3 protein: CASCPLTALHGQFF
clone size: .; V gene: TRBV6-5; CDR3 protein: CASRSLVSDTQYF
clone size: .; V gene: TRBV30; CDR3 protein: CAWRGGGTGTVYGYTF
clone size: .; V gene: TRBV4-1; CDR3 protein: CASSRGPNQPQHF
clone size: .; V gene: TRBV7-2; CDR3 protein: CASSSLPRVAGVEYEQYF
clone size: .; V gene: TRBV6-6; CDR3 protein: CASSLTGGTEAFF
clone size: .; V gene: TRBV19; CDR3 protein: CASSISGTRAKNIQYF
clone size: .; V gene: TRBV10-3; CDR3 protein: CAISQRTGVSGANVLTF
clone size: .; V gene: TRBV19; CDR3 protein: CASSLQDPWYYGYTF
clone size: .; V gene: TRBV29-1; CDR3 protein: CSVVMAGDSTDTQYF
clone size: .; V gene: TRBV15; CDR3 protein: CATSRDSGSGANVLTF
clone size: .; V gene: TRBV10-3; CDR3 protein: CAISNKNTEAFF
clone size: .; V gene: TRBV18; CDR3 protein: CASRKEGASYEQYF
clone size: .; V gene: TRBV27; CDR3 protein: CASRRGPGIQPQHF
clone size: .; V gene: TRBV5-1; CDR3 protein: CASSLLAGGHGTDTQYF
clone size: .; V gene: TRBV7-2; CDR3 protein: CASSHSAAGGQGDTQYF
clone size: .; V gene: TRBV2; CDR3 protein: CASSDYREGTEAFF
clone size: .; V gene: TRBV27; CDR3 protein: CASSSFFTSGTYNEQFF
clone size: .; V gene: TRBV6-1; CDR3 protein: CASINTGSHGYTF
clone size: .; V gene: TRBV21-1; CDR3 protein: CASSPEGETTDTQYF
clone size: .; V gene: TRBV18; CDR3 protein: CASSPPSRDRPGYTF
clone size: .; V gene: TRBV6-5; CDR3 protein: CASSPRTGPIYGYTF
clone size: once; V gene: TRBV11-1; CDR3 protein: CASSLQSTSTDTQYF